One and the same sample provided the 23 T cell receptor beta chains below, sequenced in a study of OX40 agonist ivuxolimab in advanced cancers. The protocol was immunoSEQ multiplex PCR, while the TCRdb copy is restricted to in-frame clones and leaves out a portion. Here the sample spans tens of thousands of clones, 70% to 90% being singletons. Specimen: CD4+ or CD8+ T cells sorted from blood, collected in a trial of the OX40 agonist ivuxolimab. The receptors were sampled from an adult with an advanced solid tumor such as melanoma, head and neck, liver or kidney cancer.

This chain uses TRBV7-2 with TRBJ2-7, with 11 nucleotides matching TRBD2. V trimming: 5 bases; J trimming: 0 bases; junction bases outside the gene matches: 9. Germline V lookup: CDR1 SGHTA, CDR2 FQGNSA. This CDR3 has 17 amino acids. In DNA, the CDR3 is TGTGCCAGCAGCCAAAGACTAGCGGGATTCCGCTCCTACGAGCAGTACTTC. Amino acid sequence: CASSQRLAGFRSYEQYF.

The V gene is TRBV5-6, the J gene TRBJ2-2; 7 nucleotides align to TRBD1. V was clipped by 4 bases and J by 6 bases; unmatched bases: 6. Germline CDR1 is SGHDT and CDR2 is YYEEEE. This CDR3 spans 14 amino acids. This chain's CDR3 is CASSIPQGAGELFF. CDR3 DNA: TGTGCCAGCAGCATACCGCAGGGGGCCGGGGAGCTGTTTTTT.

The chain links TRBV27 to TRBJ1-4; 7 bases align to TRBD1. The length of the CDR3 is 16 residues. V was clipped by 6 bases and J by 4 bases; unmatched bases: 11. Germline V gene data show CDR1 as MNHEY and CDR2 as SMNVEV (reference sequence). CDR3 in DNA: TGTGCCAGCAGACGAACCTCGACAGGGTTTAATGAAAAACTGTTTTTT. It specifies CASRRTSTGFNEKLFF.

This chain connects TRBV18 to TRBJ1-5; D gene unclear. The V end was cut by 9 bases, the J end by 2 bases, with 8 bases between. This CDR3 spans 12 amino acids. Germline V gives CDR1 KGHSH, CDR2 LQKENI. The CDR3 nucleotides are TGTGCCAGTTCCACGGGCAATCAGCCCCAGCATTTT. Translation gives CASSTGNQPQHF.

CDR3 nucleotides: TGTGCCATCACCCCCACACAAGGGGGAACAGCATACGAGCAGTACTTC. This gives the protein CAITPTQGGTAYEQYF. V gene TRBV10-3 combines with J gene TRBJ2-7; TRBD1 might be the D (6 bases). V lost 7 bases, J lost 4 bases, and 23 bases lay in between. The CDR3 runs 16 residues. Germline CDR1 reads ENHRY; CDR2 reads SYGVKD.

The DNA for the CDR3 is TGTGCCAGCTCCGAACAGGGGTCCGGGGAGCTGTTTTTT. It codes for CASSEQGSGELFF. V and J are TRBV18 and TRBJ2-2, with TRBD1 matching over 7 bases. With 6 bases clipped from V and 6 bases from J, the junction kept 4 bases outside the gene matches. Germline values: CDR1 KGHSH, CDR2 LQKENI. This CDR3 region has 13 residues.

Comment on this clone: Other DNA sequences in the same sample also yield this CDR3. This sequence joins TRBV28 and TRBJ1-1; a weak D match, TRBD1 (5 bases). V was clipped by 1 base and J by 2 bases, with 8 bases between them. CDR1 and CDR2 from the germline V gene are MDHEN and SYDVKM. The CDR3 loop spans 14 amino acids. In DNA form, the CDR3 reads TGTGCCAGCAGTTTATCGGGGGGAAACACTGAAGCTTTCTTT. Residues: CASSLSGGNTEAFF. Full variable domain (remainder filled in from reference TRBV28 and TRBJ1-1): DVKVTQSSRYLVKRTGEKVFLECVQDMDHENMFWYRQDPGLGLRLIYFSYDVKMKEKGDIPEGYSVSREKKERFSLILESASTNQTSMYLCASSLSGGNTEAFFGQGTRLTVV.

The V and J genes are TRBV14 and TRBJ2-1; D is perhaps TRBD2 (6 bases). V lost 4 bases and J 2 bases, leaving 15 bases between the germline ends. The CDR3 runs 16 residues. The germline V gene encodes CDR1 SGHDN and CDR2 FVKESK. CDR3: CASSLLGGITYNEQFF. The CDR3 DNA sequence: TGTGCCAGCAGCCTACTCGGGGGTATCACCTACAATGAGCAGTTCTTC.

This clone has just one count. V is TRBV29-1 and J is TRBJ1-1, with D perhaps matching TRBD1 (5 bases). The V gene lost 5 bases and the J gene lost 3 bases, with 10 bases spanning the gap. Germline-derived CDR1 and CDR2 are SQVTM and ANQGSEA. This CDR3 contains 12 residues. The CDR3: CSVRQRDTEAFF. The CDR3 coding sequence is TGCAGCGTTCGACAGCGCGACACTGAAGCTTTCTTT.

This rearrangement joins TRBV4-1 to TRBJ2-3; D might be TRBD2 (6 bases). Germline loops: CDR1 MGHRA, CDR2 YSYEKL. CDR3 length: 15 amino acids. V was trimmed by 1 base and J by 4 bases, leaving 12 bases between them. CDR3: CASSQGELAADTQYF. The CDR3 DNA follows: TGCGCCAGCAGCCAAGGGGAACTAGCAGCAGATACGCAGTATTTT.

V gene TRBV4-1 combines with J gene TRBJ2-7, with D hard to call. V dropped 3 bases and J dropped 4 bases, with 10 bases sitting between them. Germline V gene sequence: CDR1 MGHRA, CDR2 YSYEKL. The CDR3 consists of 13 residues. CDR3 in amino acids: CASSHNTQYEQYF. The CDR3 region has the DNA TGCGCCAGCAGCCATAACACACAGTACGAGCAGTACTTC.

The chain couples TRBV28 to TRBJ2-3; the match to TRBD2 covers 7 bases. The CDR3 spans 14 residues. J gave up 7 bases and V 7 bases, and 11 bases lay outside the gene matches. Germline lookup yields CDR1 MDHEN and CDR2 SYDVKM. In DNA form, the CDR3 reads TGTGCCAGCACCTGGCGCGGGAGTGGAAATACGCAGTATTTT. Its translation: CASTWRGSGNTQYF.

V usage is TRBV18 and J usage is TRBJ1-1; D uncertain. The CDR3 spans 12 residues. CDR1 is KGHSH and CDR2 is LQKENI in the germline V gene. Trimming pared 2 bases from V and 11 bases from J, leaving 12 bases between. The CDR3 DNA reads TGTGCCAGCTCACCAAGGGCAGGCGGGGCTTTCTTT. Protein sequence: CASSPRAGGAFF.

The chain uses TRBV5-1 and TRBJ1-2; 9 nucleotides line up with TRBD1. The length of the CDR3 is 16 residues. V was clipped by 4 bases and J by 7 bases; unmatched bases: 14. Germline-derived CDR1 and CDR2 are SGHRS and YFSETQ. The CDR3 DNA reads TGCGCCAGCAGCGAACCGGGACAGGGTTTTTCCGGTGGCTACACCTTC. This translates into CASSEPGQGFSGGYTF.

The gene calls are TRBV25-1 and TRBJ1-4; maybe TRBD1 (5 bases). The CDR3 spans 13 residues. Between the trimmed V and J ends, which lost 8 bases and 6 bases, there was a span of 13 bases. The germline CDR1 and CDR2 sequences are MGHDK and SYGVNS. CDR3 in amino acids: CASSGTAHEKLFF. The CDR3, as DNA: TGTGCCAGCTCCGGGACGGCACATGAAAAACTGTTTTTT.

The CDR3 reads CASSRDSVYEQYF. CDR3 DNA sequence: TGCGCCAGCAGCCGGGACAGCGTCTACGAGCAGTACTTC. This chain connects TRBV5-1 to TRBJ2-7; the match to TRBD1 covers 7 bases. V trimming: 4 bases; J trimming: 3 bases; junction bases outside the gene matches: 4. Germline CDR1 reads SGHRS; CDR2 reads YFSETQ. The CDR3 runs 13 residues.

The genes are TRBV5-4 and TRBJ2-2, with D uncertain. With 3 bases removed from V and 5 bases from J, the gap between germline ends came to 11 bases. CDR3 length equals 14 residues. Germline V gene data show CDR1 as SGHNT and CDR2 as YYREEE (reference sequence). The CDR3 DNA follows: TGTGCCAGCAGCTCACACGGACGGACCGGGGAGCTGTTTTTT. Translating gives CASSSHGRTGELFF.

The chain combines TRBV5-1 with TRBJ1-2; D call uncertain. Germline CDR1 SGHRS, CDR2 YFSETQ. The CDR3 length is 14 residues. V lost 0 bases to trimming and J lost 4 bases, with 10 bases between them. The CDR3 coding sequence is TGCGCCAGCAGCTTGGAGACGGGCGCCTATGGCTACACCTTC. It specifies CASSLETGAYGYTF.

This rearrangement joins TRBV4-1 to TRBJ2-5; 8 bases agree with TRBD1. Germline CDR1 is MGHRA and CDR2 is YSYEKL. The length of the CDR3 is 19 residues. With V trimmed by 7 bases and J by 3 bases, 22 bases remained unmatched. For the CDR3, the DNA is TGCGCCAGCACCAAAAGGGGCGGACAGGGAAGGGGGGATGAAGAGACCCAGTACTTC. Amino acid sequence: CASTKRGGQGRGDEETQYF.

The chain carries TRBV19 and TRBJ2-3, with TRBD1 matching 8 bases. CDR3 length: 15 amino acids. Trimming took 3 bases from V and 5 from J; bases not matched to a gene: 7. Germline assignment: CDR1 LNHDA and CDR2 SQIVND (reference sequence). The CDR3 nucleotides read TGTGCCAGTAGTATGCGGGGCAGGGGGCGAGATACGCAGTATTTT. It translates to CASSMRGRGRDTQYF.

The genes are TRBV6-1 and TRBJ2-2; possible D gene TRBD2, 5 bases. Trimming stripped 0 bases from V and 5 bases from J, with 10 bases between. The germline V gene has CDR1 MNHNS and CDR2 SASEGT. This CDR3 contains 15 residues. CDR3 DNA sequence: TGTGCCAGCAGTGAAGCTGGAAGGAGGACCGGGGAGCTGTTTTTT. Protein sequence: CASSEAGRRTGELFF.

The V gene is TRBV5-6, the J gene TRBJ2-7, with D uncertain. The germline V gene has CDR1 SGHDT and CDR2 YYEEEE. The V end was cut by 4 bases, the J end by 2 bases, with 7 bases between. This CDR3 has 12 amino acids. The CDR3 reads CASSVGPYEQYF. Here the CDR3 DNA reads TGTGCCAGCAGCGTAGGACCCTACGAGCAGTACTTC.

The V call is TRBV7-9, the J call TRBJ1-5, with no clear D. CDR1 and CDR2 from the germline V gene are SEHNR and FQNEAQ (reference sequence). V was trimmed by 8 bases and J by 1 base, leaving 15 bases between them. The CDR3 sequence is 15 residues long. CDR3 nucleotides: TGTGCCAGCCAATACCTCCTCCCAAGCAATCAGCCCCAGCATTTT. This gives the protein CASQYLLPSNQPQHF.